The 8 T cell receptor beta chains in this list originate from one sample, sequenced in a study of T cells after yellow fever vaccination. TCRdb passed the 5' RACE reads through MiXCR, listing each CDR3 protein once. This sample has approximately 120,000 distinct CDR3 sequences, with roughly 15% found just once. Sequenced here: CD8+ T cells sorted from PBMCs, sampled 5 days after the yellow fever booster vaccination. The receptors were gathered from a man between 18 and 35 years old who received the YFV17D yellow fever vaccine.

This clonotype has just one count. The chain couples TRBV6-2 or TRBV6-3 to TRBJ2-2; D is uncertain. V was cut by 6 bases and J by 0 bases, with 5 bases left in between. The CDR3 has 13 residues. Per germline, CDR1 MNHEY and CDR2 SVGEGT. The CDR3 coding sequence is TGTGCCAGCAGAGTTGCGAACACCGGGGAGCTGTTTTTT. This translates into CASRVANTGELFF.

This clonotype was seen a few times. The chain carries TRBV4-3 and TRBJ2-2; D is undetermined. Trimming shortened V by 0 bases and J by 5 bases, and 10 bases separated the two germline ends. The germline gives CDR1 LGHNA, CDR2 YSLEER. This CDR3 is 15 amino acids long. CDR3 in DNA: TGCGCCAGCAGCCAAGACTTCGCGGCGACCGGGGAGCTGTTTTTT. Translated, it gives CASSQDFAATGELFF.

This clonotype was detected only a few times. The chain links TRBV4-3 to TRBJ2-3; TRBD2 matches at 7 bases. Trimming at V came to 4 bases and at J to 3 bases, leaving 10 bases not matched to a gene. Germline loops: CDR1 LGHNA, CDR2 YSLEER. CDR3 length: 16 amino acids. The CDR3 DNA is TGCGCCAGCAGCCCCGGACTAGAGGTTTTTACAGATACGCAGTATTTT. This codes for CASSPGLEVFTDTQYF.

This clonotype came up a few times. This rearrangement joins TRBV2 to TRBJ1-2; D might be TRBD1 (5 bases). Trimming removed 1 base at V and 5 bases at J, with 17 bases between. The CDR3 runs 16 residues. Germline V gene sequence: CDR1 SNHLY, CDR2 FYNNEI. The CDR3, as DNA: TGTGCCAGCAGTGAAGACCTCCAGGGTGAATTTTATGGCTACACCTTC. It codes for CASSEDLQGEFYGYTF.

This clonotype showed up just a few times. The rearrangement uses TRBV7-9 and TRBJ1-1; possibly TRBD1 for D (6 bases). The CDR3 is made up of 16 amino acids. Trimming pared 7 bases from V and 6 bases from J, leaving 24 bases between. CDR1 and CDR2 from the germline V gene are SEHNR and FQNEAQ (reference sequence). The CDR3 region has the DNA TGTGCCAGCATCTCTATCCGCCACAGGGCGGGGGCTGAAGCTTTCTTT. Protein: CASISIRHRAGAEAFF.

This clonotype was counted only a few times. The chain is built from TRBV25-1 and TRBJ2-5, with a tentative D call TRBD2 (6 bases). Germline V gene sequence: CDR1 MGHDK, CDR2 SYGVNS. The V end lost 3 bases, the J end lost 2 bases, and 13 bases lay between the germline ends. CDR3 length: 15 residues. The DNA for the CDR3 is TGTGCCAGCAGTGAGGAGGAGGGGCATCAAGAGACCCAGTACTTC. This sequence encodes CASSEEEGHQETQYF.

The genes are TRBV7-9 and TRBJ2-7; TRBD2 aligns across 9 bases. There are 14 residues in the CDR3. Trimming at V came to 8 bases and at J to 6 bases, leaving 11 bases not matched to a gene. Germline V gene lookup returns CDR1 SEHNR and CDR2 FQNEAQ (reference sequence). CDR3 sequence: CASSTGGGAFEQYV. In DNA, the CDR3 is TGTGCCAGCTCAACAGGCGGGGGGGCATTCGAGCAGTACGTC.

J is TRBJ2-5 and V is TRBV4-3, with D perhaps matching TRBD2 (6 bases). The CDR3 runs to 15 residues. Germline V CDR1 and CDR2: LGHNA, YSLEER. Trimming cost V 3 bases and J 1 base, with 12 bases left between them. The CDR3 DNA sequence: TGCGCCAGCAGCCACAACACCGGGGGCCAAGAGACCCAGTACTTC. This sequence encodes CASSHNTGGQETQYF.